This T cell receptor beta chain comes out of a study of cytomegalovirus exposure and HLA in healthy donors. Study observations and caveats: A subsequent analysis found that TCR clusters from the first cohort also tended to co-occur in the approximately 130 validation repertoires, with 90% to 95% of cluster scores above 0.

Profiling relied on immunoSEQ multiplex PCR, and the TCRdb table lists in-frame clones only, not all of them. The repertoire holds 65,000 to 95,000 clones, with about 95% as singletons. With regard to this clone: What it recognizes is unknown.

The clonotype originates from a man aged 18 to 29 in good health and CMV-seronegative. The specimen sequenced was PBMCs.

CDR3 nucleotide sequence: TGCAGCGTTGCGGGGTTAGCGGGGGGCCCCCTGGGTGAGACCCAGTACTTC. Translated, it gives CSVAGLAGGPLGETQYF. The chain uses TRBV29-1 and TRBJ2-5, with 10 bases aligning to TRBD2. The V segment lost 4 bases and the J segment 5 bases; nucleotides outside the gene matches: 16. Germline assignment: CDR1 SQVTM and CDR2 ANQGSEA. The CDR3 covers 17 residues.